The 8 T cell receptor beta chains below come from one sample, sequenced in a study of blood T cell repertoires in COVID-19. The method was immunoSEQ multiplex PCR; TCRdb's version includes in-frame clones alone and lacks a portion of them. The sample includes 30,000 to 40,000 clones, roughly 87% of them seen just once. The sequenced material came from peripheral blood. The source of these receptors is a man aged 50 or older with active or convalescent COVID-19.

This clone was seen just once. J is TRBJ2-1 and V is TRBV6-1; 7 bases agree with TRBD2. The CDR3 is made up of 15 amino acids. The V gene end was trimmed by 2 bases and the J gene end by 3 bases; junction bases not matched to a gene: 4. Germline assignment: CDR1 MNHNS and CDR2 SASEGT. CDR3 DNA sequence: TGTGCCAGCAGTGAATGGGAGGGCGGCTACAATGAGCAGTTCTTC. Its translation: CASSEWEGGYNEQFF.

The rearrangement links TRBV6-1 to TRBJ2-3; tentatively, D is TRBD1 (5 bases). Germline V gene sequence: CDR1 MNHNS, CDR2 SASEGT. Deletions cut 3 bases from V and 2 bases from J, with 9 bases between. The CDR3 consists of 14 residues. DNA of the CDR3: TGTGCCAGCAGTGACCGACAGTACACAGATACGCAGTATTTT. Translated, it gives CASSDRQYTDTQYF.

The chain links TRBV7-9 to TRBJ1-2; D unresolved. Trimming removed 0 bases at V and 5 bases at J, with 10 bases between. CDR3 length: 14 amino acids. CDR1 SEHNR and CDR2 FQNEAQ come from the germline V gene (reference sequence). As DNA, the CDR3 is TGTGCCAGCAGCTTAGCGAGTCCTCTATATGGCTACACCTTC. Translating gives CASSLASPLYGYTF.

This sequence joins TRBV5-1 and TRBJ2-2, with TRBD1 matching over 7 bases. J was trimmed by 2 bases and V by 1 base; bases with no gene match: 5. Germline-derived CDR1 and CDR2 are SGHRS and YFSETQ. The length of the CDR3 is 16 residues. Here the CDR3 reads CASSLLDRENTGELFF. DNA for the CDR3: TGCGCCAGCAGCTTGTTAGACAGGGAAAACACCGGGGAGCTGTTTTTT.

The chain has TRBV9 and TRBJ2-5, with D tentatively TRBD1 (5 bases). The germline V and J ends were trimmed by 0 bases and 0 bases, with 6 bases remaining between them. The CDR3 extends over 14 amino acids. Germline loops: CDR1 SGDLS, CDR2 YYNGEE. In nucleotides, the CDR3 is TGTGCCAGCAGCGTAGGCAGGGACCAAGAGACCCAGTACTTC. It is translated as CASSVGRDQETQYF.

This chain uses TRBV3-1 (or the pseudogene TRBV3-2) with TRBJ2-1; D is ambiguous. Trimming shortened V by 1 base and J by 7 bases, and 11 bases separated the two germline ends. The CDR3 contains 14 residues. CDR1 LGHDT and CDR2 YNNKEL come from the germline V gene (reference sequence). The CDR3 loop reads CASSQGHLGNEQFF. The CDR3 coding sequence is TGTGCCAGCAGCCAAGGCCACCTAGGTAATGAGCAGTTCTTC.

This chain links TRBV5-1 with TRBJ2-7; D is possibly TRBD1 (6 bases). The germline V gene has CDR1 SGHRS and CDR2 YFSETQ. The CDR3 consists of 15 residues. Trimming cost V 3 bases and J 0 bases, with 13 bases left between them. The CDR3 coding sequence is TGCGCCAGCAGCTCCGGACAGAGAAGCTCCTACGAGCAGTACTTC. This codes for CASSSGQRSSYEQYF.

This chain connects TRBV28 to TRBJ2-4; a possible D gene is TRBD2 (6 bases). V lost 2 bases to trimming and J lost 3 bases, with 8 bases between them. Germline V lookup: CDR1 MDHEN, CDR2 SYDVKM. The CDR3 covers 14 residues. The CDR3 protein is CASSLGGNKNIQYF. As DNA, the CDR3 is TGTGCCAGCAGTTTAGGAGGGAACAAAAACATTCAGTACTTC.